The rows below give T cell receptor beta chains drawn from one sample of a study of shared clonotypes between healthy human individuals. Sequenced by immunoSEQ multiplex PCR; TCRdb stores in-frame clones only, minus some. Of 2,100,000 or so clones listed, approximately 96% are singletons. The sample was naive CD4+ T cells sorted from blood. All receptors come from a young man in good health. Each CDR3 is given with its conserved first and last residue. The D gene is left open where the match is weak. Rows may omit the clone size; those that give it use once, few, many or a size class.

cdr3_length: 17; d_call: -; clone_size: -; j_call: TRBJ2-3; v_call: TRBV5-5; cdr3_aa: CASSLAIGGGGPDTQYF; cdr3_nt: TGTGCCAGCAGCTTGGCCATCGGAGGGGGTGGGCCAGATACGCAGTATTTT
cdr3_length: 15; d_call: TRBD2; clone_size: -; j_call: TRBJ2-7; v_call: TRBV11-2; cdr3_aa: CASSLTRGSSYEQYF; cdr3_nt: TGTGCCAGCAGCTTAACGCGGGGGTCCTCCTACGAGCAGTACTTC
cdr3_length: 13; d_call: -; clone_size: -; j_call: TRBJ1-1; v_call: TRBV7-9; cdr3_aa: CASSRPGITEAFF; cdr3_nt: TGTGCCAGCAGCCGACCGGGGATCACTGAAGCTTTCTTT
cdr3_length: 14; d_call: TRBD2; clone_size: once; j_call: TRBJ2-2; v_call: TRBV6-5; cdr3_aa: CASRGLAGAGELFF; cdr3_nt: TGTGCCAGCAGGGGACTAGCGGGGGCCGGGGAGCTGTTTTTT
cdr3_length: 15; d_call: -; clone_size: -; j_call: TRBJ2-3; v_call: TRBV5-8; cdr3_aa: CASSKRQGDTDTQYF; cdr3_nt: TGTGCCAGCAGCAAACGACAAGGGGACACAGATACGCAGTATTTT
cdr3_length: 15; d_call: TRBD1; clone_size: -; j_call: TRBJ1-5; v_call: TRBV7-2; cdr3_aa: CASSLGRPGGQPQHF; cdr3_nt: TGTGCCAGCAGCTTAGGGCGGCCAGGGGGGCAGCCCCAGCATTTT
cdr3_length: 20; d_call: TRBD2; clone_size: -; j_call: TRBJ2-1; v_call: TRBV28; cdr3_aa: CASSLGASVWGTSGNNEQFF; cdr3_nt: TGTGCCAGCAGTTTAGGTGCGTCTGTATGGGGGACTAGCGGGAACAATGAGCAGTTCTTC
cdr3_length: 15; d_call: -; clone_size: -; j_call: TRBJ2-1; v_call: TRBV9; cdr3_aa: CASSVRDGTNNEQFF; cdr3_nt: TGTGCCAGCAGCGTCCGGGACGGAACTAACAATGAGCAGTTCTTC
cdr3_length: 14; d_call: -; clone_size: -; j_call: TRBJ1-6; v_call: TRBV2; cdr3_aa: CASSEPGSSSPLHF; cdr3_nt: TGTGCCAGCAGTGAACCCGGGTCCAGCTCACCCCTCCACTTT
cdr3_length: 19; d_call: TRBD2; clone_size: -; j_call: TRBJ2-1; v_call: TRBV11-2; cdr3_aa: CASSLDRTSGRFTYNEQFF; cdr3_nt: TGTGCCAGCAGCTTAGATCGGACTAGCGGGAGGTTCACCTACAATGAGCAGTTCTTC
cdr3_length: 13; d_call: -; clone_size: -; j_call: TRBJ2-7; v_call: TRBV18; cdr3_aa: CASSPLRGYEQYF; cdr3_nt: TGTGCCAGCTCACCTCTCAGAGGCTACGAGCAGTACTTC
cdr3_length: 17; d_call: -; clone_size: -; j_call: TRBJ1-6; v_call: TRBV28; cdr3_aa: CASSFSQSGRRNSPLHF; cdr3_nt: TGTGCCAGCAGTTTCTCTCAATCGGGACGGAGAAATTCACCCCTCCACTTT
cdr3_length: 19; d_call: -; clone_size: -; j_call: TRBJ2-1; v_call: TRBV4-1; cdr3_aa: CASSPPLRGRLPSYNEQFF; cdr3_nt: TGCGCCAGCAGCCCGCCCCTGAGGGGGAGGCTTCCCTCCTACAATGAGCAGTTCTTC
cdr3_length: 17; d_call: -; clone_size: -; j_call: TRBJ2-6; v_call: TRBV5-1; cdr3_aa: CASSLVGIPSGANVLTF; cdr3_nt: TGCGCCAGCAGCTTGGTCGGGATCCCATCTGGGGCCAACGTCCTGACTTTC
cdr3_length: 17; d_call: -; clone_size: -; j_call: TRBJ2-7; v_call: TRBV28; cdr3_aa: CASSFVHTIDYNDEQYF; cdr3_nt: TGTGCCAGCAGTTTCGTACATACAATAGACTATAACGACGAGCAGTACTTC
cdr3_length: 15; d_call: TRBD2; clone_size: -; j_call: TRBJ2-1; v_call: TRBV7-9; cdr3_aa: CASSFSGGSGNEQFF; cdr3_nt: TGTGCCAGCAGCTTTAGCGGGGGGTCTGGAAATGAGCAGTTCTTC
cdr3_length: 15; d_call: -; clone_size: -; j_call: TRBJ2-1; v_call: TRBV7-2; cdr3_aa: CASSSGPQPYNEQFF; cdr3_nt: TGTGCCAGCAGCTCCGGACCTCAACCTTACAATGAGCAGTTCTTC
cdr3_length: 13; d_call: -; clone_size: -; j_call: TRBJ1-6; v_call: TRBV5-6; cdr3_aa: CASSLGLNSPLHF; cdr3_nt: TGTGCCAGCAGCTTGGGGCTCAACTCACCCCTCCACTTT
cdr3_length: 13; d_call: -; clone_size: -; j_call: TRBJ1-2; v_call: TRBV29-1; cdr3_aa: CSVAVGGNYGYTF; cdr3_nt: TGCAGCGTAGCCGTTGGGGGGAACTATGGCTACACCTTC
cdr3_length: 14; d_call: -; clone_size: once; j_call: TRBJ1-1; v_call: TRBV11-1; cdr3_aa: CASSLDRWTTEAFF; cdr3_nt: TGTGCCAGCAGCTTAGACCGATGGACAACTGAAGCTTTCTTT
cdr3_length: 16; d_call: -; clone_size: -; j_call: TRBJ2-1; v_call: TRBV21-1; cdr3_aa: CASSSRWSSHYNEQFF; cdr3_nt: TGTGCCAGCAGCTCAAGATGGTCATCCCACTACAATGAGCAGTTCTTC
cdr3_length: 16; d_call: -; clone_size: -; j_call: TRBJ2-7; v_call: TRBV5-4; cdr3_aa: CASSLVARGISYEQYF; cdr3_nt: TGTGCCAGCAGCTTGGTGGCGAGGGGTATCTCCTACGAGCAGTACTTC
cdr3_length: 13; d_call: -; clone_size: -; j_call: TRBJ1-1; v_call: TRBV7-6; cdr3_aa: CASSLGGRAEAFF; cdr3_nt: TGTGCCAGCAGCTTAGGGGGGAGGGCAGAAGCTTTCTTT
cdr3_length: 14; d_call: TRBD1; clone_size: -; j_call: TRBJ1-2; v_call: TRBV5-1; cdr3_aa: CASSLAQGAVGYTF; cdr3_nt: TGCGCCAGCAGCTTGGCTCAGGGGGCGGTTGGCTACACCTTC
cdr3_length: 15; d_call: -; clone_size: once; j_call: TRBJ2-3; v_call: TRBV9; cdr3_aa: CASSIRTTPTDTQYF; cdr3_nt: TGTGCCAGCAGCATACGGACTACACCCACAGATACGCAGTATTTT
cdr3_length: 15; d_call: -; clone_size: -; j_call: TRBJ2-2; v_call: TRBV10-3; cdr3_aa: CAISESSGSAGELFF; cdr3_nt: TGTGCCATCAGTGAGTCGTCCGGGTCCGCCGGGGAGCTGTTTTTT
cdr3_length: 13; d_call: TRBD1; clone_size: -; j_call: TRBJ2-2; v_call: TRBV19; cdr3_aa: CASRGQSTGELFF; cdr3_nt: TGTGCCAGTAGGGGACAGAGCACCGGGGAGCTGTTTTTT
cdr3_length: 13; d_call: -; clone_size: -; j_call: TRBJ1-5; v_call: TRBV9; cdr3_aa: CASSPAANQPQHF; cdr3_nt: TGTGCCAGCAGCCCCGCAGCCAATCAGCCCCAGCATTTT
cdr3_length: 19; d_call: TRBD2; clone_size: -; j_call: TRBJ2-7; v_call: TRBV7-2; cdr3_aa: CASSRPLAGGRLDSYEQYF; cdr3_nt: TGTGCCAGCAGCCGACCACTAGCGGGAGGAAGGTTGGATAGCTACGAGCAGTACTTC
cdr3_length: 15; d_call: TRBD1; clone_size: -; j_call: TRBJ1-1; v_call: TRBV29-1; cdr3_aa: CSATTRDRPADGAFF; cdr3_nt: TGCAGCGCTACGACGAGGGACAGGCCCGCTGACGGAGCTTTCTTT
cdr3_length: 16; d_call: TRBD1; clone_size: -; j_call: TRBJ1-6; v_call: TRBV6-1; cdr3_aa: CASSGLTGGLNSPLHF; cdr3_nt: TGTGCCAGCAGTGGGCTGACAGGGGGCCTAAATTCACCCCTCCACTTT
cdr3_length: 13; d_call: TRBD1; clone_size: -; j_call: TRBJ1-2; v_call: TRBV19; cdr3_aa: CASIPTGLYGYTF; cdr3_nt: TGTGCCAGTATCCCGACAGGGCTCTATGGCTACACCTTC
cdr3_length: 14; d_call: TRBD2; clone_size: -; j_call: TRBJ2-1; v_call: TRBV19; cdr3_aa: CASNSGILYNEQFF; cdr3_nt: TGTGCCAGTAATAGCGGGATACTCTACAATGAGCAGTTCTTC
cdr3_length: 16; d_call: -; clone_size: -; j_call: TRBJ2-1; v_call: TRBV5-1; cdr3_aa: CASSLGPLLGSNEQFF; cdr3_nt: TGCGCCAGCAGCTTGGGCCCTTTATTGGGGAGCAATGAGCAGTTCTTC
cdr3_length: 15; d_call: TRBD1; clone_size: once; j_call: TRBJ2-7; v_call: TRBV4-3; cdr3_aa: CASSQEQGALYEQYF; cdr3_nt: TGCGCCAGCAGCCAAGAACAGGGGGCCCTCTACGAGCAGTACTTC
cdr3_length: 13; d_call: -; clone_size: once; j_call: TRBJ2-1; v_call: TRBV6-6; cdr3_aa: CASTTDGRNEQFF; cdr3_nt: TGTGCCAGCACCACCGACGGCAGGAATGAGCAGTTCTTC
cdr3_length: 12; d_call: -; clone_size: -; j_call: TRBJ2-3; v_call: TRBV25-1; cdr3_aa: CASAAVASVRYF; cdr3_nt: TGTGCCAGCGCGGCGGTGGCTAGCGTTCGGTATTTT
cdr3_length: 16; d_call: -; clone_size: -; j_call: TRBJ1-2; v_call: TRBV6-1; cdr3_aa: CASSEGGGGPYYGYTF; cdr3_nt: TGTGCCAGCAGTGAAGGGGGAGGGGGACCTTACTATGGCTACACCTTC
cdr3_length: 13; d_call: -; clone_size: once; j_call: TRBJ2-1; v_call: TRBV5-1; cdr3_aa: CASSTDNYNEQFF; cdr3_nt: TGCGCCAGCAGCACGGACAACTACAATGAGCAGTTCTTC
cdr3_length: 14; d_call: -; clone_size: -; j_call: TRBJ1-2; v_call: TRBV27; cdr3_aa: CASTSLGGLGGYTF; cdr3_nt: TGTGCCAGCACTTCCCTCGGGGGGCTGGGGGGCTACACCTTC
cdr3_length: 14; d_call: -; clone_size: -; j_call: TRBJ1-1; v_call: TRBV15; cdr3_aa: CATSPGFDNTEAFF; cdr3_nt: TGTGCCACATCCCCAGGGTTCGATAACACTGAAGCTTTCTTT
cdr3_length: 15; d_call: TRBD1; clone_size: -; j_call: TRBJ2-3; v_call: TRBV11-2; cdr3_aa: CASSSGQDQSDTQYF; cdr3_nt: TGTGCCAGCAGTTCCGGACAGGACCAGTCAGATACGCAGTATTTT
cdr3_length: 15; d_call: TRBD2; clone_size: -; j_call: TRBJ2-7; v_call: TRBV27; cdr3_aa: CASSLKAGGVYEQYF; cdr3_nt: TGTGCCAGCAGTTTGAAGGCGGGAGGGGTCTACGAGCAGTACTTC
cdr3_length: 15; d_call: TRBD1; clone_size: -; j_call: TRBJ1-2; v_call: TRBV4-1; cdr3_aa: CASTTDSQGARGYTF; cdr3_nt: TGCGCCAGCACCACCGATAGCCAGGGGGCGAGGGGCTACACCTTC
cdr3_length: 14; d_call: -; clone_size: -; j_call: TRBJ1-3; v_call: TRBV6-6; cdr3_aa: CVSKWGANGNTIYF; cdr3_nt: TGTGTCTCTAAATGGGGGGCGAACGGAAACACCATATATTTT
cdr3_length: 14; d_call: -; clone_size: -; j_call: TRBJ2-3; v_call: TRBV5-6; cdr3_aa: CASSRPGVADTQYF; cdr3_nt: TGTGCCAGCAGCCGCCCGGGAGTCGCAGATACGCAGTATTTT
cdr3_length: 13; d_call: -; clone_size: -; j_call: TRBJ2-5; v_call: TRBV4-1; cdr3_aa: CASSQVFQETQYF; cdr3_nt: TGCGCCAGCAGCCAAGTTTTCCAAGAGACCCAGTACTTC
cdr3_length: 15; d_call: -; clone_size: -; j_call: TRBJ2-7; v_call: TRBV5-1; cdr3_aa: CASSSASPGFYEQYF; cdr3_nt: TGCGCCAGCTCCTCGGCAAGCCCCGGTTTCTACGAGCAGTACTTC
cdr3_length: 13; d_call: -; clone_size: -; j_call: TRBJ1-1; v_call: TRBV30; cdr3_aa: CAWSPRGRTEAFF; cdr3_nt: TGTGCCTGGAGCCCACGGGGAAGGACTGAAGCTTTCTTT